The rows below give T cell receptor beta chains drawn from one sample of a study of T cell changes during pregnancy in multiple sclerosis. The data were produced by immunoSEQ multiplex PCR, yet TCRdb's version contains in-frame clones alone and is incomplete. The table includes about 40,000 clones, 92% detected once. The sequences come from CD4+ T cells from peripheral blood mononuclear cells, collected before pregnancy. Receptor source: a female donor with multiple sclerosis, enrolled in a pregnancy study. CDR3s include the opening cysteine and the closing phenylalanine or tryptophan. Fields, in order: J gene, D gene, V gene, clone size, CDR3 DNA, CDR3 protein. D genes are given only for firm matches. The size entry is marked missing in some rows and otherwise reads once, few, many or a size class.

TRBJ2-1	TRBD2	TRBV7-3	.	TGTGCCAGCAGCCTGGGACTAGCGGGAGGGGCGCAGTTCTTC	CASSLGLAGGAQFF
TRBJ2-3	TRBD2	TRBV28	.	TGTGCCAGCACGTCATCGGGAGGGGCCACAGATACGCAGTATTTT	CASTSSGGATDTQYF
TRBJ1-3	TRBD1	TRBV29-1	.	TGCAGCGTCGCCACGACAGGGGACGGAAACACCATATATTTT	CSVATTGDGNTIYF
TRBJ1-2	.	TRBV25-1	.	TGTGCCAGCGGAAACGCAGGGTCCTATGGCTACACCTTC	CASGNAGSYGYTF
TRBJ2-1	TRBD1	TRBV5-4	.	TGTGCCAGCAGTTGGGGGACAGGTGAGCAGTTCTTC	CASSWGTGEQFF
TRBJ2-7	TRBD2	TRBV10-3	.	TGTGCCATCAGTGAGTCGGGTAGCGGGAGCCGCCGTATCTCCTACGAGCAGTACTTC	CAISESGSGSRRISYEQYF
TRBJ2-7	.	TRBV7-8	.	TGTGCCAGCAGCCGGCAGAGGCTAGAGGCCTACGAGCAGTACTTC	CASSRQRLEAYEQYF
TRBJ2-7	TRBD2	TRBV30	.	TGTGCCTGGATAAAAGGTTCGGGAGCGGGAGCTCCCGAGCAGTACTTC	CAWIKGSGAGAPEQYF
TRBJ2-7	.	TRBV11-3	.	TGTGCCAGCAGTTTGACTAACGGAGGTGGCGAGCAGTACTTC	CASSLTNGGGEQYF
TRBJ2-5	TRBD2	TRBV28	.	TGTGCCAGCAGGACTAGCGGGAGAGAGACCCAGTACTTC	CASRTSGRETQYF
TRBJ1-4	.	TRBV4-1	once	TGCGCCAGCAGCCAAGACCTCACTTCGACAACTAATGAAAAACTGTTTTTT	CASSQDLTSTTNEKLFF
TRBJ1-4	.	TRBV5-4	.	TGTGCCAGCAGCGGCGGGATCTGGGGGGAAAAACTGTTTTTT	CASSGGIWGEKLFF
TRBJ2-2	.	TRBV19	.	TGTGCCAGTAGCTGGCTGATCCTCACCGGGGAGCTGTTTTTT	CASSWLILTGELFF
TRBJ1-1	.	TRBV4-2	.	TGTGCCAGCAGCCTGCTGGGGGCATTGGTCGCTGAAGCTTTCTTT	CASSLLGALVAEAFF
TRBJ2-3	TRBD1	TRBV14	.	TGTGCCAGCAGCCAAGGGACAGGGGTGTTATCAGATACGCAGTATTTT	CASSQGTGVLSDTQYF
TRBJ1-4	TRBD1	TRBV19	.	TGTGCCACCGCTGGGGACAGTCTTACAACTAATGAAAAACTGTTTTTT	CATAGDSLTTNEKLFF
TRBJ2-2	.	TRBV11-2	.	TGTGCCAGCAGCTTAGATAATTCGAACACCGGGGAGCTGTTTTTT	CASSLDNSNTGELFF
TRBJ2-2	.	TRBV7-2	.	TGTGCCAGCAGCTCCCGAGCGGGGAACACCGGGGAGCTGTTTTTT	CASSSRAGNTGELFF
TRBJ1-1	.	TRBV5-4	.	TGTGCCAGCAGCCCCGGGGGGAACACTGAAGCTTTCTTT	CASSPGGNTEAFF
TRBJ1-1	TRBD1	TRBV6-5	once	TGTGCCAGCAGCTTCGGCGAGTGGGACAGCGAAGCTTTCTTT	CASSFGEWDSEAFF
TRBJ1-2	.	TRBV19	.	TGTGCCAGTACCTCAGGGGTGTATGGCTACACCTTC	CASTSGVYGYTF
TRBJ2-7	TRBD1	TRBV15	once	TGTGCCACCAGCAGCCACGGACAGGCATCCTACGAGCAGTACTTC	CATSSHGQASYEQYF
TRBJ2-1	TRBD2	TRBV9	.	TGTGCCAGCAGCCTGGGACTAGCGGGAGAAGAGGAGCAGTTCTTC	CASSLGLAGEEEQFF
TRBJ2-5	TRBD2	TRBV2	.	TGTGCCAGCAGTGGGGGACTAGCGGGAGAGACCCAGTACTTC	CASSGGLAGETQYF
TRBJ2-6	TRBD1	TRBV6-6	.	TGTGCCAGCAGTTACCCGACAGGGCCTGGGGCCAACGTCCTGACTTTC	CASSYPTGPGANVLTF
TRBJ2-7	.	TRBV28	once	TGTGCCAGCAGGCCAGGTACCTACGAGCAGTACTTC	CASRPGTYEQYF
TRBJ1-5	.	TRBV29-1	.	TGCAGCGCCGGGGGGGGGAATCAGCCCCAGCATTTT	CSAGGGNQPQHF
TRBJ2-7	TRBD1	TRBV9	once	TGTGCCAGCAGCCGGGACAGGGGAGCCGAGCAGTACTTC	CASSRDRGAEQYF
TRBJ1-3	.	TRBV19	.	TGTGCCAGTAGTAGGAGCCGGGACACAGAATCCGGAAACACCATATATTTT	CASSRSRDTESGNTIYF
TRBJ1-2	TRBD1	TRBV30	.	TGTGCCTCAAACCCCGGGACAGGGGGGAACTATGGCTACACCTTC	CASNPGTGGNYGYTF
TRBJ2-5	.	TRBV19	.	TGTGCCAGTAGTCCTACCCCGTCGGGGGTTGGGGAGACCCAGTACTTC	CASSPTPSGVGETQYF
TRBJ1-6	.	TRBV5-4	.	TGTGCCAGCAGCTTGGTTGGGGGAGGAAGCCTCCACTTT	CASSLVGGGSLHF
TRBJ2-1	TRBD1	TRBV9	.	TGTGCCAGCAGCTCCCGGGACAGGGGCTACAATGAGCAGTTCTTC	CASSSRDRGYNEQFF
TRBJ2-7	TRBD2	TRBV28	.	TGTGCCAGCCGCGGGAGTCTGGGAGAGCAGTACTTC	CASRGSLGEQYF
TRBJ1-5	.	TRBV19	.	TGTGCCAGTAGTAGACAGCAACTCTCTAGCAATCAGCCCCAGCATTTT	CASSRQQLSSNQPQHF
TRBJ2-1	TRBD2	TRBV27	.	TGTGCCAGCAGTTACCGGACTAGCGGGACCTACAATGAGCAGTTCTTC	CASSYRTSGTYNEQFF
TRBJ1-5	.	TRBV18	.	TGTGCCAGCTCACCAGACCCCGGGAATAGCAATCAGCCCCAGCATTTT	CASSPDPGNSNQPQHF
TRBJ1-2	.	TRBV5-1	.	TGCGCCAGCAGCTTGACTGTTGAGAGTGGCTACACCTTC	CASSLTVESGYTF
TRBJ2-7	.	TRBV6-6	.	TGTGCCAGCAGTTCCACATCGGGAGACTCTCCCCACGAGCAGTACTTC	CASSSTSGDSPHEQYF
TRBJ1-1	.	TRBV19	few	TGTGCCAGTAGTATAGTTGACAGGATGAACACTGAAGCTTTCTTT	CASSIVDRMNTEAFF
TRBJ2-2	TRBD1	TRBV6-1	.	TGTGCCAGCAGTGAAGGGTTTTCAGGGGGCACCGGGGAGCTGTTTTTT	CASSEGFSGGTGELFF